These 20 T cell receptor beta chains were all obtained from the same sample, sequenced in a study of shared clonotypes between healthy human individuals. Profiling relied on immunoSEQ multiplex PCR, and the TCRdb table lists in-frame clones only, not all of them. The sample carries about 1 million clones, more than 65% recorded once. The specimen was memory CD4+ T cells sorted from blood. The subset is: CD45RA-negative fraction. These receptors were obtained from a man between 18 and 29 years old in good health.

This clone was picked up a small number of times. J is TRBJ2-5 and V is TRBV7-3; D might be TRBD1 or TRBD2, each matching 5 bases. V lost 5 bases and J lost 2, with 15 bases in between. CDR1 is SGHTA, CDR2 FQGTGA, per germline. This CDR3 has 15 amino acids. CDR3 nucleotide sequence: TGTGCCAGCAGCCCGGGACGTAAACAGCAAGAGACCCAGTACTTC. Amino acid sequence: CASSPGRKQQETQYF.

This sequence joins TRBV9 and TRBJ2-7; perhaps TRBD2 as D (6 bases). Germline V gives CDR1 SGDLS, CDR2 YYNGEE. The CDR3 consists of 14 residues. V was trimmed by 0 bases and J by 5 bases, leaving 12 bases between them. CDR3 loop: CASSVVGRNDEQYF. CDR3 DNA: TGTGCCAGCAGCGTAGTAGGGAGGAACGACGAGCAGTACTTC.

The rearrangement uses TRBV18 and TRBJ1-3; D unclear. This CDR3 region has 13 residues. Trimming took off 2 bases at V and 2 bases at J, with 4 bases between the two ends. The germline gives CDR1 KGHSH, CDR2 LQKENI. The CDR3 coding sequence is TGTGCCAGCTCACCAGGAACTGGAAACACCATATATTTT. This encodes CASSPGTGNTIYF. The full variable domain, in which reference TRBV18 and TRBJ1-3 provide the parts outside the CDR3, is NAGVMQNPRHLVRRRGQEARLRCSPMKGHSHVYWYRQLPEEGLKFMVYLQKENIIDESGMPKERFSAEFPKEGPSILRIQQVVRGDSAAYFCASSPGTGNTIYFGEGSWLTVV.

This clone occurred a few times. The chain joins TRBV2 to TRBJ2-5, with TRBD2 identical over 7 bases. The CDR3 runs 16 residues. The germline gives CDR1 SNHLY, CDR2 FYNNEI. Trimming cost V 5 bases and J 7 bases; bases outside gene matches: 16. Here the CDR3 reads CASSLSQRDKGGTQYF. In DNA, the CDR3 is TGTGCCAGCAGTTTGAGCCAGCGGGATAAAGGAGGGACCCAGTACTTC.

This clone was observed at least ten times. Written as DNA, the CDR3 is TGCAGCGCTAGGGACAGACTGAACACTGAAGCTTTCTTT. It yields the protein CSARDRLNTEAFF. This rearrangement joins TRBV29-1 to TRBJ1-1; 7 bases align to TRBD1. CDR1 is SQVTM and CDR2 is ANQGSEA in the germline V gene. The CDR3 is made up of 13 amino acids. Trimming at V came to 7 bases and at J to 0 bases, leaving 5 bases not matched to a gene.

This clone came up once. J is TRBJ2-3 and V is TRBV9, with 7 bases matching TRBD2. Germline lookup yields CDR1 SGDLS and CDR2 YYNGEE. The V segment lost 4 bases and the J segment 2 bases; nucleotides outside the gene matches: 16. The CDR3 spans 18 residues. The CDR3 bases are TGTGCCAGCAGCCAGATGTCATCCGGCGGGGGTTACACAGATACGCAGTATTTT. Its translation is CASSQMSSGGGYTDTQYF.

This chain joins TRBV10-3 and TRBJ2-5; possibly TRBD1 or TRBD2 for D (5 bases each). The CDR3 is 13 amino acids. V was cut by 5 bases and J by 5 bases, with 12 bases left in between. Per the germline V gene, CDR1 is ENHRY and CDR2 is SYGVKD. The CDR3: CAISPGRRETQYF. The CDR3 coding sequence is TGTGCCATCAGTCCGGGACGAAGGGAGACCCAGTACTTC.

For this clone: The junction departs from germline at one end; a sequencing error may be responsible. The chain links TRBV12-5 to TRBJ2-7, with D unclear. The CDR3 has 11 amino acids. Germline lookup yields CDR1 LGHNT and CDR2 FRNRAP. In DNA form, the CDR3 reads TGTGCTAGTGGACACGACCGAACTATGAACTTC. Translating gives CASGHDRTMNF.

The V and J genes are TRBV5-1 and TRBJ2-2, with D possibly matching TRBD2 (6 bases). Germline CDR1 SGHRS, CDR2 YFSETQ. CDR3 length: 16 amino acids. V dropped 4 bases and J dropped 2 bases, with 15 bases sitting between them. CDR3 in amino acids: CASSPLGLLNTGELFF. Written as DNA, the CDR3 is TGCGCCAGCAGCCCTTTGGGACTTTTAAACACCGGGGAGCTGTTTTTT.

Worth noting for this clone: One junction end does not reproduce the germline sequence, and a read error may be involved. The CDR3 loop reads CATSRPGQGQQF. In nucleotides, the CDR3 is TGTGCCACCAGCAGACCAGGGCAAGGACAACAGTTC. V usage is TRBV15 and J usage is TRBJ2-7, with D tentatively TRBD1 (5 bases). The CDR3 runs to 12 residues. Germline CDR1 is LNHNV and CDR2 is YYDKDF (reference sequence).

This clone was found many times. The chain combines TRBV15 with TRBJ2-6; D is unclear. CDR3 length: 16 residues. The V end lost 1 base, the J end lost 4 bases, and 11 bases lay between the germline ends. In germline, CDR1 is LNHNV, CDR2 YYDKDF (reference sequence). The CDR3 loop reads CATSRGSFVGANVLTF. Here the CDR3 DNA reads TGTGCCACCAGCAGAGGTTCTTTTGTAGGGGCCAACGTCCTGACTTTC.

The V gene is TRBV7-6, the J gene TRBJ2-2, with 7 bases fitting TRBD2. The V and J ends lost 6 bases and 5 bases, in that order; junction bases with no gene match: 12. In germline, CDR1 is SGHVS, CDR2 FNYEAQ. There are 16 residues in the CDR3. This CDR3 reads CASSSRGSKGTGELFF. CDR3 in DNA: TGTGCCAGCAGTTCGCGGGGGAGTAAGGGGACCGGGGAGCTGTTTTTT.

The genes are TRBV4-2 and TRBJ2-7, with D perhaps given as TRBD1 or TRBD2 (5 bases each). This CDR3 has 18 residues. Germline V gene data show CDR1 as LGHNA and CDR2 as YNFKEQ. The V and J ends lost 0 bases and 0 bases respectively, with 18 bases between them. The CDR3 nucleotides read TGTGCCAGCAGCCAAGATGAGGGGTCGCCAGCTCACTCCTACGAGCAGTACTTC. The encoded protein is CASSQDEGSPAHSYEQYF.

This chain joins TRBV11-2 and TRBJ2-7, with D unclear. V was pared by 4 bases and J by 7 bases, with 20 bases between. The CDR3 loop spans 15 amino acids. Germline V lookup: CDR1 SGHAT, CDR2 FQNNGV. CDR3: CASSSPHIGSREQYF. The CDR3 DNA is TGTGCCAGCAGCTCCCCACACATCGGTTCGAGGGAGCAGTACTTC.

This clone turned up a few times. Other nucleotide sequences in the sample specify the same CDR3. V gene TRBV2 combines with J gene TRBJ2-2; no definite D call. Trimming took off 4 bases at V and 4 bases at J, with 1 base between the two ends. Per germline, CDR1 SNHLY and CDR2 FYNNEI. The CDR3 covers 11 residues. CDR3 DNA sequence: TGTGCCAGCAGTGTCACCGGGGAGCTGTTTTTT. Its protein is CASSVTGELFF.

This chain joins TRBV7-2 and TRBJ2-3; D call uncertain. The CDR3 loop spans 12 amino acids. Trimming left V 5 bases short and J 9 bases short, with 12 bases between. Per germline, CDR1 SGHTA and CDR2 FQGNSA. CDR3 loop: CASSDSWSTQYF. The CDR3 DNA reads as TGTGCCAGCAGCGATAGCTGGTCCACGCAGTATTTT.

V usage is TRBV29-1 and J usage is TRBJ2-5; 12 bases map to TRBD1. Germline CDR1 is SQVTM and CDR2 is ANQGSEA. This CDR3 is built from 16 residues. The ends lost 6 bases at V and 11 bases at J; junction bases unmatched: 19. CDR3 sequence (DNA): TGCAGCGTGCTTTTAAGAGGGACAGGGGGCCGTCGGGAGCAGTACTTC. Its protein is CSVLLRGTGGRREQYF.

CDR3 protein: CAISGFSGANSGNTIYF. CDR3 coding DNA: TGTGCCATCAGTGGATTTTCGGGCGCAAACTCTGGAAACACCATATATTTT. The chain is built from TRBV10-3 and TRBJ1-3; D is undetermined. The V gene lost 4 bases and the J gene lost 0 bases, with 16 bases spanning the gap. CDR3 length: 17 amino acids. Per germline, CDR1 ENHRY and CDR2 SYGVKD.

This chain links TRBV9 with TRBJ2-5; 8 bases are shared with TRBD2. This CDR3 spans 16 amino acids. V lost 2 bases, J lost 1 base, and 7 bases stayed unmatched. Germline V gives CDR1 SGDLS, CDR2 YYNGEE. The CDR3, as DNA: TGTGCCAGCAGCGTGGGAGTAACTAGCGGCCAAGAGACCCAGTACTTC. It codes for CASSVGVTSGQETQYF.

The genes are TRBV6-6 and TRBJ2-1, with 8 bases matching TRBD1. V dropped 5 bases and J dropped 4; count of bases not matched to a gene: 4. This CDR3 comprises 14 residues. From germline, CDR1 is MNHNY and CDR2 SVGAGI (reference sequence). The CDR3 reads CASSGQGSYNEQFF. The CDR3 DNA reads TGTGCCAGCAGTGGACAGGGATCGTACAATGAGCAGTTCTTC.